These T cell receptor beta chains were read from a single sample in a study of cytomegalovirus exposure and HLA in healthy donors. Some clones are missing from TCRdb's copy, which holds only in-frame ones; the method was immunoSEQ multiplex PCR. Here the sample spans around 20,000 clones, roughly 70% being singletons. The sample taken for sequencing was PBMCs. The source is a man younger than 35 in good health and CMV-seronegative. Both conserved end residues are part of each CDR3. The D gene is left open where the match is weak. Not every row has a clone size; where given, it reads once, few, many or a size class.

v_gene	d_gene	abundance	j_gene	CDR3nt	CDR3aa
TRBV6-5	TRBD1	.	TRBJ2-7	TGTGCCAGCGGGGGACAGGGAGACTACGAGCAGTACTTC	CASGGQGDYEQYF
TRBV30	TRBD1	.	TRBJ1-2	TGTGCCTGGAGCAGGGGGCCTGGCTACACCTTC	CAWSRGPGYTF
TRBV29-1	.	.	TRBJ1-1	TGCAGCGTTGAAGACTACAGTTACACTGAAGCTTTCTTT	CSVEDYSYTEAFF
TRBV6-5	TRBD1	.	TRBJ1-4	TGTGCCAGCAGTTACTCGGGACAGAAGGAAGAAAAACTGTTTTTT	CASSYSGQKEEKLFF
TRBV29-1	TRBD1	.	TRBJ1-1	TGCAGCGTCGCCCAGCGATGGACAGGGACGGGTGAAGCTTTCTTT	CSVAQRWTGTGEAFF
TRBV30	TRBD1	.	TRBJ1-2	TGTGCCTGGAATGGGTACAGGGGTCCCTATGGCTACACCTTC	CAWNGYRGPYGYTF
TRBV5-1	.	.	TRBJ2-7	TGCGCCAGCAGCTTGACCTATAGCTCCTACGAGCAGTACTTC	CASSLTYSSYEQYF
TRBV2	TRBD1	few	TRBJ1-2	TGTGCCAGCAGTGATTCCGGACAGGGCCCAAGAACTAACTATGGCTACACCTTC	CASSDSGQGPRTNYGYTF
TRBV7-9	.	.	TRBJ2-4	TGTGCCAGCAGCGAGAGGGTTGACAAAAACATTCAGTACTTC	CASSERVDKNIQYF
TRBV2	.	.	TRBJ1-1	TGTGCCAGTCAGAAGAACACTGAAGCTTTCTTT	CASQKNTEAFF
TRBV5-6	TRBD1	.	TRBJ1-2	TGTGCCAGCAGATCGACAGGGGGAGAGGGCTACACCTTC	CASRSTGGEGYTF
TRBV2	TRBD1	few	TRBJ2-2	TGTGCCAGCAGCGGACAGGGCTTGGGCACCGGGGAGCTGTTTTTT	CASSGQGLGTGELFF
TRBV30	.	.	TRBJ1-1	TGTGCCTGGAGTTCGCGGGATGACACTGAAGCTTTCTTT	CAWSSRDDTEAFF
TRBV7-6	.	.	TRBJ1-1	TGTGCCAGCAGCTTTGGGCAGAAAGCTTTCTTT	CASSFGQKAFF
TRBV6-5	TRBD1	.	TRBJ2-7	TGTGCCAGCAGTTACTCGGTGGGACAGAACGAGCAGTACTTC	CASSYSVGQNEQYF
TRBV6-1	.	.	TRBJ1-1	TGTGCCAGCAGTGAAGTCCCAGGGCGGTTGGATGAAGCTTTCTTT	CASSEVPGRLDEAFF
TRBV29-1	.	.	TRBJ1-1	TGCAGCGTAAGGACACCGAACACTGAAGCTTTCTTT	CSVRTPNTEAFF
TRBV7-9	.	.	TRBJ2-7	TGTGCCAGCAGCCTCGGGACACAGAGCTCCTACGAGCAGTACTTC	CASSLGTQSSYEQYF
TRBV30	.	.	TRBJ2-7	TGTGCCTGGAAAACGGGAACCTACGAGCAGTACTTC	CAWKTGTYEQYF
TRBV28	.	.	TRBJ1-1	TGTGCCAGCAGGATCAGTCAGTCCAACACTGAAGCTTTCTTT	CASRISQSNTEAFF
TRBV9	TRBD2	.	TRBJ2-5	TGTGCCAGCAGCGTAGGCGGGAGTGGAGAGACCCAGTACTTC	CASSVGGSGETQYF
TRBV4-3	TRBD1	.	TRBJ1-2	TGCGCCAGCAGCCAAGACCGGACAGGGTTGGGCTATGGCTACACCTTC	CASSQDRTGLGYGYTF
TRBV30	.	.	TRBJ1-6	TGTGCCTGGAGCGGGGGGCCCGGTAATTCACCCCTCCACTTT	CAWSGGPGNSPLHF
TRBV9	.	once	TRBJ1-2	TGTGCCAGCAGCGTAGGCGGGCAGACTAACTATGGCTACACCTTC	CASSVGGQTNYGYTF
TRBV10-2	.	few	TRBJ2-1	TGCGCCAGCAGTGAGACACGGTCTAGCAATGAGCAGTTCTTC	CASSETRSSNEQFF
TRBV5-6	.	.	TRBJ1-1	TGTGCCAGCAGCCGGGGGAGACGCACTGAAGCTTTCTTT	CASSRGRRTEAFF
TRBV6-1	.	medium-sized	TRBJ1-6	TGTGCCAGCACCGAGGAGGGCCCCTATAATTCACCCCTCCACTTT	CASTEEGPYNSPLHF
TRBV5-1	.	.	TRBJ2-4	TGCGCCAGCAGCTTGGAAGAGGCCCCCAAAAACATTCAGTACTTC	CASSLEEAPKNIQYF
TRBV25-1	.	.	TRBJ1-2	TGTGCCAGCAGTGACTTAGGGAGAGGCTACACCTTC	CASSDLGRGYTF
TRBV5-6	.	once	TRBJ2-7	TGTGCCAGCAGCTCAAAACTTAGATACGAGCAGTACTTC	CASSSKLRYEQYF
TRBV5-4	.	.	TRBJ1-5	TGTGCCAGCAGCTTCGGGGGAGGGAGGGGTGGGAGCAATCAGCCCCAGCATTTT	CASSFGGGRGGSNQPQHF
TRBV30	TRBD2	.	TRBJ2-5	TGTGCCTGGAGTGACCGACTAGCGGGGTTAGAGACCCAGTACTTC	CAWSDRLAGLETQYF
TRBV1	.	.	TRBJ1-1	TGCACCAGCAGCGGTAACGGGGGTACTGAAGCTTTCTTT	CTSSGNGGTEAFF
TRBV4-2	TRBD2	.	TRBJ2-3	TGTGCCAGCAGCCAAGTCCCTAGCGGGACGACAGATACGCAGTATTTT	CASSQVPSGTTDTQYF
TRBV30	.	.	TRBJ1-1	TGTGCCTGGAGCGGGGTGGGCAGAAGAAACACTGAAGCTTTCTTT	CAWSGVGRRNTEAFF
TRBV6-6	.	.	TRBJ1-2	TGTGCCAGCGGTAGAGACCAGGACTATGGCTACACCTTC	CASGRDQDYGYTF
TRBV7-9	.	few	TRBJ1-1	TGTGCCAGCAGCTTAGAGAGCAACACTGAAGCTTTCTTT	CASSLESNTEAFF
TRBV7-8	TRBD1	few	TRBJ1-1	TGTGCCAGCAGCTGGGGGACAGATGAAGCTTTCTTT	CASSWGTDEAFF
TRBV19	.	.	TRBJ1-5	TGTGCCAGTAAGGTGCCAGGGGACCAGCCCCAGCATTTT	CASKVPGDQPQHF
TRBV6-5	.	.	TRBJ2-7	TGTGCCAGCAGTTACGGAGGCGAGCAGTACTTC	CASSYGGEQYF
TRBV29-1	TRBD1	few	TRBJ2-5	TGCAGCGTTGAAAGAGGACAGGGAGAGGGCAATTCCCAAGAGACCCAGTACTTC	CSVERGQGEGNSQETQYF
TRBV29-1	TRBD1	.	TRBJ2-4	TGCAGCGGTAGACAGGGAAACATTCAGTACTTC	CSGRQGNIQYF
TRBV29-1	TRBD1	.	TRBJ2-7	TGCAGCGTTATAAGGGACAGGGAACCCTACGAGCAGTACTTC	CSVIRDREPYEQYF
TRBV7-9	TRBD1	.	TRBJ2-4	TGTGCCAGCAGCCCGAGAGGGGGCGGAACGGCCAAAAACATTCAGTACTTC	CASSPRGGGTAKNIQYF
TRBV5-1	.	.	TRBJ1-3	TGCGCCAGCAGCCTGGACGGGATCGGCTCTGGAAACACCATATATTTT	CASSLDGIGSGNTIYF
TRBV30	.	.	TRBJ1-1	TGTGCCTGGAGGGCCCTTGGACATTTGGCGAACACTGAAGCTTTCTTT	CAWRALGHLANTEAFF
TRBV29-1	TRBD1	.	TRBJ2-5	TGCAGCGTTGGGCCCCTGGACAGGGCAGAAGAGACCCAGTACTTC	CSVGPLDRAEETQYF
TRBV30	TRBD2	.	TRBJ2-1	TGTGCCTGGAGTAGGGCTAGCGGGGACCATGAGCAGTTCTTC	CAWSRASGDHEQFF
TRBV4-2	.	.	TRBJ2-5	TGTGCCAGCAGCCAAGAGGGGCCACCCTCGGAGACCCAGTACTTC	CASSQEGPPSETQYF
TRBV7-3	.	few	TRBJ1-1	TGTGCCAGCAGCCCCCAGGGGAACACTGAAGCTTTCTTT	CASSPQGNTEAFF
TRBV5-1	.	.	TRBJ1-1	TGCGCCAGCAGCTTGCTCGGACAGATGAACACTGAAGCTTTCTTT	CASSLLGQMNTEAFF
TRBV5-1	.	.	TRBJ1-2	TGCGCCAGCAGCTCCGCCGGGACTAACTATGGCTACACCTTC	CASSSAGTNYGYTF
TRBV15	.	.	TRBJ1-2	TGTGCCACCAGCAATATTATGGCAGGCTATGGCTACACCTTC	CATSNIMAGYGYTF
TRBV30	.	.	TRBJ1-5	TGTGCCTGGAGTTCAGGAATTAGCAATCAGCCCCAGCATTTT	CAWSSGISNQPQHF
TRBV30	TRBD1	.	TRBJ1-2	TGTGCCTGGAGGGTGACGGGACAGATCACCTTC	CAWRVTGQITF